This is a list of T cell receptor beta chains from one sample in a study of CXCR3-negative and CXCR3-positive naive CD8 T cells. TCRdb reanalyzed the 5' RACE reads and collapses them to one entry per CDR3 protein, without DNA. This sample's table has around 150,000 distinct CDR3 sequences. The sequencing input was naive CXCR3+ CD8+ T cells from blood. These receptors were collected from a human donor in good health. Some clones in this sample may be carry-over from other donors' samples. The CDR3 runs from the conserved cysteine through the conserved F or W.

cdr3_length: 14; v_call: TRBV5-6; j_call: TRBJ2-2; cdr3_aa: CASSLGQNTGELFF
cdr3_length: 12; v_call: TRBV7-9; j_call: TRBJ2-2; cdr3_aa: CASSFPAGELFF
cdr3_length: 13; v_call: TRBV20-1; j_call: TRBJ2-1; cdr3_aa: CSPHQSSYNEQFF
cdr3_length: 19; v_call: TRBV7-3; j_call: TRBJ2-6; cdr3_aa: CASSPYTGFRISGANVLTF
cdr3_length: 15; v_call: TRBV7-2; j_call: TRBJ2-1; cdr3_aa: CASSPEGPADNEQFF
cdr3_length: 15; v_call: TRBV10-3; j_call: TRBJ1-4; cdr3_aa: CAISESTRGNEKLFF
cdr3_length: 14; v_call: TRBV20-1; j_call: TRBJ2-7; cdr3_aa: CSARDTVTVYEQYF
cdr3_length: 18; v_call: TRBV29-1; j_call: TRBJ2-3; cdr3_aa: CSVERLEGQGLETDTQYF
cdr3_length: 15; v_call: TRBV4-3; j_call: TRBJ2-1; cdr3_aa: CASSQVRAIYNEQFF
cdr3_length: 15; v_call: TRBV2; j_call: TRBJ2-4; cdr3_aa: CASSEMQTIKNIQYF
cdr3_length: 15; v_call: TRBV7-2; j_call: TRBJ2-7; cdr3_aa: CASSADRGLDYEQYF
cdr3_length: 18; v_call: TRBV28; j_call: TRBJ2-7; cdr3_aa: CASSFWMASSGRAHEQYF
cdr3_length: 14; v_call: TRBV24-1; j_call: TRBJ2-2; cdr3_aa: CATSDDAGAGELFF
cdr3_length: 14; v_call: TRBV20-1; j_call: TRBJ1-1; cdr3_aa: CSARPYGFYTEAFF
cdr3_length: 15; v_call: TRBV10-3; j_call: TRBJ2-7; cdr3_aa: CAISDPGTDPYEQYF
cdr3_length: 17; v_call: TRBV5-4; j_call: TRBJ2-3; cdr3_aa: CASSRSGDPTSTDTQYF
cdr3_length: 13; v_call: TRBV27; j_call: TRBJ2-7; cdr3_aa: CASSHLNQGEQYF
cdr3_length: 13; v_call: TRBV5-1; j_call: TRBJ2-7; cdr3_aa: CASSSGESYEQYF
cdr3_length: 15; v_call: TRBV19; j_call: TRBJ2-7; cdr3_aa: CASSPTGNMAYEQYF
cdr3_length: 13; v_call: TRBV19; j_call: TRBJ2-5; cdr3_aa: CASSIDGEETQYF
cdr3_length: 14; v_call: TRBV29-1; j_call: TRBJ2-7; cdr3_aa: CSARYSGQPCEQYF
cdr3_length: 13; v_call: TRBV19; j_call: TRBJ2-3; cdr3_aa: CAIQGQNTDTQYF
cdr3_length: 15; v_call: TRBV4-1; j_call: TRBJ2-7; cdr3_aa: CASSQGQEGLFEQYF
cdr3_length: 15; v_call: TRBV12-3/TRBV12-4; j_call: TRBJ2-7; cdr3_aa: CASRPGLALSYEQYF
cdr3_length: 13; v_call: TRBV5-1; j_call: TRBJ2-7; cdr3_aa: CASSLALGDEQYF
cdr3_length: 19; v_call: TRBV23-1; j_call: TRBJ2-1; cdr3_aa: CASSHPGTGDGRSYNEQFF
cdr3_length: 14; v_call: TRBV15; j_call: TRBJ2-5; cdr3_aa: CATSRLARQETQYF
cdr3_length: 16; v_call: TRBV7-8; j_call: TRBJ1-4; cdr3_aa: CASSPGQGIFIGAVFF
cdr3_length: 16; v_call: TRBV29-1; j_call: TRBJ1-2; cdr3_aa: CSVARGGGPSLYGYTF
cdr3_length: 14; v_call: TRBV2; j_call: TRBJ1-1; cdr3_aa: CASSGSGGLTEAFF
cdr3_length: 11; v_call: TRBV11-2; j_call: TRBJ2-2; cdr3_aa: CASSFGGELFF
cdr3_length: 12; v_call: TRBV6-1; j_call: TRBJ2-2; cdr3_aa: CASSDVSGELFF
cdr3_length: 14; v_call: TRBV12-3/TRBV12-4; j_call: TRBJ1-5; cdr3_aa: CASSSRGGSQPQHF
cdr3_length: 14; v_call: TRBV15; j_call: TRBJ2-7; cdr3_aa: CATSRAQGAYEQYF
cdr3_length: 14; v_call: TRBV5-6; j_call: TRBJ2-6; cdr3_aa: CASSSPGWANVLTF
cdr3_length: 14; v_call: TRBV15; j_call: TRBJ1-5; cdr3_aa: CATSRPRGNQPQHF
cdr3_length: 16; v_call: TRBV28; j_call: TRBJ2-1; cdr3_aa: CASSLSSGGRVNEQFF
cdr3_length: 14; v_call: TRBV7-2; j_call: TRBJ2-3; cdr3_aa: CASSTGLAGDTQYF
cdr3_length: 13; v_call: TRBV7-6; j_call: TRBJ2-7; cdr3_aa: CASSLANVDEQYF
cdr3_length: 15; v_call: TRBV20-1; j_call: TRBJ2-7; cdr3_aa: CSARGGAGYPYEQYF
cdr3_length: 16; v_call: TRBV3-1; j_call: TRBJ2-3; cdr3_aa: CASSQTSGGASDTQYF
cdr3_length: 17; v_call: TRBV5-6; j_call: TRBJ2-6; cdr3_aa: CASSRGEINSGANVLTF
cdr3_length: 17; v_call: TRBV29-1; j_call: TRBJ2-5; cdr3_aa: CSVEDPDGTGGGETQYF
cdr3_length: 16; v_call: TRBV29-1; j_call: TRBJ2-2; cdr3_aa: CSVVVSASPNTGELFF
cdr3_length: 14; v_call: TRBV7-2; j_call: TRBJ2-5; cdr3_aa: CASSFGPTGETQYF
cdr3_length: 16; v_call: TRBV6-7; j_call: TRBJ2-7; cdr3_aa: CASSYFRPGLVYEQYF
cdr3_length: 19; v_call: TRBV12-3/TRBV12-4; j_call: TRBJ2-2; cdr3_aa: CASSFWGTSGGAGTGELFF
cdr3_length: 12; v_call: TRBV29-1; j_call: TRBJ2-7; cdr3_aa: CSGQGSSYEQYF
cdr3_length: 15; v_call: TRBV12-3/TRBV12-4; j_call: TRBJ2-3; cdr3_aa: CASSLASGEEDTQYF
cdr3_length: 16; v_call: TRBV4-1; j_call: TRBJ1-1; cdr3_aa: CASSQETEPANTEAFF
cdr3_length: 15; v_call: TRBV28; j_call: TRBJ1-1; cdr3_aa: CASSPYLVGFTEAFF